The present entry profiles one TCR beta chain with its context. Its cognate antigen is unknown. Profiled with immunoSEQ multiplex PCR; TCRdb holds only in-frame clones, not every one. The table shows about 2 million clones, with about 95% occurring only once. The data are from a study of shared clonotypes between healthy human individuals. Study findings and constraints: Researchers found naive subsets generally carried larger estimated richness than memory subsets.

Only CD45RO-negative cells positively selected for CCR7 counted as naive CD8 cells, so terminally differentiated effector memory CD45RA+ cells were excluded. Per the germline V gene, CDR1 is MGHRA and CDR2 is YSYEKL. Trimming shortened V by 1 base and J by 9 bases, and 16 bases separated the two germline ends. This CDR3 contains 15 residues. The chain is built from TRBV4-1 and TRBJ1-3; D might be TRBD1 (6 bases). The receptor's source is a man aged 18 to 29 in good health. Sequencing input: naive CD8+ T cells sorted from blood. The CDR3 protein is CASSQGTGPGGTIYF. In nucleotides, the CDR3 is TGCGCCAGCAGCCAAGGAACAGGGCCCGGAGGCACCATATATTTT.